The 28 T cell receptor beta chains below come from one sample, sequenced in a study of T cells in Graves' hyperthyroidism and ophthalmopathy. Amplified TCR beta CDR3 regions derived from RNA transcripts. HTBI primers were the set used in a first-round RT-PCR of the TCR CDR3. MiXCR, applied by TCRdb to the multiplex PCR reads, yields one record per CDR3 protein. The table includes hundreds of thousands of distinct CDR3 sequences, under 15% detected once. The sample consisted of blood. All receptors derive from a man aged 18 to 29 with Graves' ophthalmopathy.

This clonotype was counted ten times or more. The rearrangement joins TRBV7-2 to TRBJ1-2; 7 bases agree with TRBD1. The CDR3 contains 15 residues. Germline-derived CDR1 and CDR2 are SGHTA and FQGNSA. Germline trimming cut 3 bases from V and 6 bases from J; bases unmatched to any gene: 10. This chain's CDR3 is CASSLRAGGEDGYTF. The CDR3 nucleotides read TGTGCCAGCAGCTTGAGGGCAGGGGGAGAGGATGGCTACACCTTC. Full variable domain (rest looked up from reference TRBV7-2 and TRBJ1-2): GAGVSQSPSNKVTEKGKDVELRCDPISGHTALYWYRQSLGQGLEFLIYFQGNSAPDKSGLPSDRFSAERTGGSVSTLTIQRTQQEDSAVYLCASSLRAGGEDGYTFGSGTRLTVV.

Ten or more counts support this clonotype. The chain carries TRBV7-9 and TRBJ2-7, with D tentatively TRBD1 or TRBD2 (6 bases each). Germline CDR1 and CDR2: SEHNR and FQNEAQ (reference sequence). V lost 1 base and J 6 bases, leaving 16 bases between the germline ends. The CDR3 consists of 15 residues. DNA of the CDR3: TGTGCCAGCAGCTTAGGAGGGGGGAGGAGGGCCGAGCAGTACTTC. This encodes CASSLGGGRRAEQYF.

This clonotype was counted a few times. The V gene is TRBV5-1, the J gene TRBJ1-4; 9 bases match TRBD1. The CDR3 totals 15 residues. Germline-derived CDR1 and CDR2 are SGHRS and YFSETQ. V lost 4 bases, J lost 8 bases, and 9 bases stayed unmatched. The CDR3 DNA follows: TGCGCCAGCAGCCCCATAGGGACAGGGCGAGAAAAACTGTTTTTT. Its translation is CASSPIGTGREKLFF.

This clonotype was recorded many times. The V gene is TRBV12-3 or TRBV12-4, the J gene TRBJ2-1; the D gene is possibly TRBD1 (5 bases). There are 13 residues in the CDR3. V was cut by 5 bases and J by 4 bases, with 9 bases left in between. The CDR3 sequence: CASSPTEYNEQFF. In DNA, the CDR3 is TGTGCCAGCAGTCCGACAGAGTACAATGAGCAGTTCTTC.

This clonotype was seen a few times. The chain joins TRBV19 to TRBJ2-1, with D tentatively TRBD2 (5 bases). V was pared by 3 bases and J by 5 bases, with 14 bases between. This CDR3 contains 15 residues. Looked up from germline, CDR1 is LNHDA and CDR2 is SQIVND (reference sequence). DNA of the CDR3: TGTGCCAGTAGTATTGAGGGTAGAGACGACAATGAGCAGTTCTTC. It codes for CASSIEGRDDNEQFF.

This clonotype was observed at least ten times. The CDR3 DNA is TGTGCCAGCAGCTCTAGCGGGGGAAGCACAGATACGCAGTATTTT. It specifies CASSSSGGSTDTQYF. The chain has TRBV7-9 and TRBJ2-3, with 10 bases fitting TRBD2. Germline V lookup: CDR1 SEHNR, CDR2 FQNEAQ (reference sequence). The CDR3 is 15 residues long. V lost 4 bases to trimming and J lost 0 bases; unmatched junction nucleotides: 1.

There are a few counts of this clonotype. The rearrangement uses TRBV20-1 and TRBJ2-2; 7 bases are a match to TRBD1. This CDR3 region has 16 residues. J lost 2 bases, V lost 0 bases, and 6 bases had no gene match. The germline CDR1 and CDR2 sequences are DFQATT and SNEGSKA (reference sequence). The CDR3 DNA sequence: TGCAGTGCTAGAGAAGGGGGCGGGTTCAACACCGGGGAGCTGTTTTTT. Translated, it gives CSAREGGGFNTGELFF.

The CDR3 loop is CASSGQRNTIYF. The CDR3, as DNA: TGTGCCAGCTCGGGACAAAGAAACACCATATATTTT. V gene TRBV12-3 or TRBV12-4 combines with J gene TRBJ1-3, with D tentatively TRBD1 (6 bases). The CDR3 has 12 amino acids. Trimming removed 8 bases at V and 5 bases at J, with 10 bases between.

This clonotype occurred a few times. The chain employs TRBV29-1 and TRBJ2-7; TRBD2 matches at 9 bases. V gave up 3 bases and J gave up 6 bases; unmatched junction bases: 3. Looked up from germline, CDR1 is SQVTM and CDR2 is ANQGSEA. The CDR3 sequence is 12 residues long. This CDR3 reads CSVEGLAVEQYF. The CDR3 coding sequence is TGCAGCGTTGAGGGACTAGCAGTCGAGCAGTACTTC.

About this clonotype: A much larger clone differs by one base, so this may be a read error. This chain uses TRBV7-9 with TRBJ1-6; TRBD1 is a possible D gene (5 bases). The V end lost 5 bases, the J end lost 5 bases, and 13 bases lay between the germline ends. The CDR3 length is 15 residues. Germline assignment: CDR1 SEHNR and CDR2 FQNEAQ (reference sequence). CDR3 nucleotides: TGTGCCAGCAGCCCCGGGGACGCCGATAATTCACCCCTCCACTTT. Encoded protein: CASSPGDADNSPLHF.

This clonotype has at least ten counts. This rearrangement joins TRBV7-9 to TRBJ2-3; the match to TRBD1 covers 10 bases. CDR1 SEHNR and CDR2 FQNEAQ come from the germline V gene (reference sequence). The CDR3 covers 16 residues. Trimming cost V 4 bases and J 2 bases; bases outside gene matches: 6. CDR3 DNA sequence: TGTGCCAGCAGCTCGGGACAGGGGTTGGACACAGATACGCAGTATTTT. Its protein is CASSSGQGLDTDTQYF.

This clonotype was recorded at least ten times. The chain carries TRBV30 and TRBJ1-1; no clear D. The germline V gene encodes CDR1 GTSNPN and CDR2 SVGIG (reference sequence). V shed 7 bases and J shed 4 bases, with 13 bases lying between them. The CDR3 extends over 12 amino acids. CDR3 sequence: CASISVATEAFF. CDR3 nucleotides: TGTGCCTCCATCTCTGTGGCCACTGAAGCTTTCTTT.

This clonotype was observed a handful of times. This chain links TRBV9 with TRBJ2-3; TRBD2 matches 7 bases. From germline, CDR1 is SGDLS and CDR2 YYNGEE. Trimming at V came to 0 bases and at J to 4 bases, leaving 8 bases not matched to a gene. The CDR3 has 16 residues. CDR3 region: CASSVESGEGPDTQYF. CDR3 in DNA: TGTGCCAGCAGCGTAGAGAGCGGGGAGGGGCCAGATACGCAGTATTTT.

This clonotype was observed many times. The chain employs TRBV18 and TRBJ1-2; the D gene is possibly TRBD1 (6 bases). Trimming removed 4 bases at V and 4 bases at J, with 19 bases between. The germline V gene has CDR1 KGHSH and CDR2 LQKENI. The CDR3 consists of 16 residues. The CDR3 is CASSLHPPGQSYGYTF. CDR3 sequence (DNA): TGTGCCAGCTCACTACATCCGCCGGGACAAAGCTATGGCTACACCTTC. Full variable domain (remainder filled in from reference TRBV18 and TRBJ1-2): NAGVMQNPRHLVRRRGQEARLRCSPMKGHSHVYWYRQLPEEGLKFMVYLQKENIIDESGMPKERFSAEFPKEGPSILRIQQVVRGDSAAYFCASSLHPPGQSYGYTFGSGTRLTVV.

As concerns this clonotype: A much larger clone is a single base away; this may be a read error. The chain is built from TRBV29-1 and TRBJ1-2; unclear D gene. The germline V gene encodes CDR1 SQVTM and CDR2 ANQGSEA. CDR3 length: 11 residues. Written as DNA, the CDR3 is TGCAGCGTTGATCACAACTATGGCTGCACCTTC. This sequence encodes CSVDHNYGCTF.

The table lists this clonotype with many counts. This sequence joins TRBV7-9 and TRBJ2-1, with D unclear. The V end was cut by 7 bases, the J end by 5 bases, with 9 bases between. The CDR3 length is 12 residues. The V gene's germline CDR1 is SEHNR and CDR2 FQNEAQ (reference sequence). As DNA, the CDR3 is TGTGCCAGCAACTATAGAGACAATGAGCAGTTCTTC. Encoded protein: CASNYRDNEQFF. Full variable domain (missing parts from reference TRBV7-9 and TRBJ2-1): DTGVSQNPRHKITKRGQNVTFRCDPISEHNRLYWYRQTLGQGPEFLTYFQNEAQLEKSRLLSDRFSAERPKGSFSTLEIQRTEQGDSAMYLCASNYRDNEQFFGPGTRLTVL.

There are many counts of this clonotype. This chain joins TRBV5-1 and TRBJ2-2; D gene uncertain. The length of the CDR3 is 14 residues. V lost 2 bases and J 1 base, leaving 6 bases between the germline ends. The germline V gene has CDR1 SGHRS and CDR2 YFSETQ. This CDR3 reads CASSFDGNTGELFF. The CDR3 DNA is TGCGCCAGCAGCTTTGATGGGAACACCGGGGAGCTGTTTTTT.

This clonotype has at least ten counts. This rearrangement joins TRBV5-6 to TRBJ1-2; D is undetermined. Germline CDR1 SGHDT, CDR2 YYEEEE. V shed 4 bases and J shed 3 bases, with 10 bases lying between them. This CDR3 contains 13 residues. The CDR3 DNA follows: TGTGCCAGCAGCCTCGGGAACTACTATGGCTACACCTTC. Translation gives CASSLGNYYGYTF.

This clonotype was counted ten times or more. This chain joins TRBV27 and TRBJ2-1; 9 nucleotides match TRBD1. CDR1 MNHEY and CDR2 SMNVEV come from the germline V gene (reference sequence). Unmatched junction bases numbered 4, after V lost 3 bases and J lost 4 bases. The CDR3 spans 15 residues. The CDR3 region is CASSFRTGDYNEQFF. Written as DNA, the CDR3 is TGTGCCAGCAGTTTTCGGACAGGGGATTACAATGAGCAGTTCTTC.

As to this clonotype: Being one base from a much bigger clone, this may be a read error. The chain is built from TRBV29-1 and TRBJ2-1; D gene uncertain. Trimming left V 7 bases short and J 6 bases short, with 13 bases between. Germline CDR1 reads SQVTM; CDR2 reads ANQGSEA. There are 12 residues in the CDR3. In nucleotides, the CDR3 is TGCAGCGCAACCGAGACCTGCAATGAGCAGTTCTTC. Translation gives CSATETCNEQFF.

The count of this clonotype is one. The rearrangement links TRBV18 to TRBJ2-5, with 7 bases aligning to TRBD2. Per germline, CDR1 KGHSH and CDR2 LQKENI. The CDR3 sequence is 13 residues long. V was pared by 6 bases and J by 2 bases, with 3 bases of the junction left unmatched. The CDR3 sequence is CASSAGEQETQYF. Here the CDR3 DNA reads TGTGCCAGCTCGGCGGGGGAGCAAGAGACCCAGTACTTC.

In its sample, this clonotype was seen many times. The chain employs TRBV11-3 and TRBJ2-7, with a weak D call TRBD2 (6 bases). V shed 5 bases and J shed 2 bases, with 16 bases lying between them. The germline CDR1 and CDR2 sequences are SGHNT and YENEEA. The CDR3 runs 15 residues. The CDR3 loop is CASSPPVPGAYEQYF. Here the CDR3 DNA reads TGTGCCAGCAGCCCGCCCGTTCCGGGGGCCTACGAGCAGTACTTC.

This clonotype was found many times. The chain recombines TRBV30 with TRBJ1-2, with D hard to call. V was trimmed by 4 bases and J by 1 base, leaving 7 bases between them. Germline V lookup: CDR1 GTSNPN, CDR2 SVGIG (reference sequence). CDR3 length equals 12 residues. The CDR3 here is CAWKDNNYGYTF. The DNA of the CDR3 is TGTGCCTGGAAAGACAATAACTATGGCTACACCTTC.

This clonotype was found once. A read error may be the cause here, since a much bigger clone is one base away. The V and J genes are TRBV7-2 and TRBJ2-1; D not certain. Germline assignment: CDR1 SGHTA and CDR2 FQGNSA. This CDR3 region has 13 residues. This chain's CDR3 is CAISLYGPTVQFF. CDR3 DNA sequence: TGTGCCATCAGCTTGTACGGCCCGACCGTGCAGTTCTTC.

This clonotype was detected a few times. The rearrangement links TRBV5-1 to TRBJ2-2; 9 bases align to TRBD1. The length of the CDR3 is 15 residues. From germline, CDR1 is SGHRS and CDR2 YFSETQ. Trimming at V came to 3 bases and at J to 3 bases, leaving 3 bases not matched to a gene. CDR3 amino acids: CASSWWDRDTGELFF. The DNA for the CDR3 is TGCGCCAGCAGCTGGTGGGACAGGGACACCGGGGAGCTGTTTTTT. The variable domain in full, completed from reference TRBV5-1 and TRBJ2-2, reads KAGVTQTPRYLIKTRGQQVTLSCSPISGHRSVSWYQQTPGQGLQFLFEYFSETQRNKGNFPGRFSGRQFSNSRSEMNVSTLELGDSALYLCASSWWDRDTGELFFGEGSRLTVL.

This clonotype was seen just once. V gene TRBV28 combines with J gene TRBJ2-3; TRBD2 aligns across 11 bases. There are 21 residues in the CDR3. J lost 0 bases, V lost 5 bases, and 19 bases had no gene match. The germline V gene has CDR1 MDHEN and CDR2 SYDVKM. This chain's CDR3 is CASSLSLAGVPIHLSTDTQYF. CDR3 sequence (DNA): TGTGCCAGCAGTCTCTCACTAGCGGGAGTTCCGATCCACCTTAGCACAGATACGCAGTATTTT.

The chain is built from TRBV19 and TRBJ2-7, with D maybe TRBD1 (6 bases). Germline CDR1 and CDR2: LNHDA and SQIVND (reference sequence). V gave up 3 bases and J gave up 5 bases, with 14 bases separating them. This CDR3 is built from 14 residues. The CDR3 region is CASSIWGPPHEQYF. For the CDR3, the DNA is TGTGCCAGTAGTATCTGGGGGCCTCCCCACGAGCAGTACTTC. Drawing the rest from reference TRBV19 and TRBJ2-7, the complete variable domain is DGGITQSPKYLFRKEGQNVTLSCEQNLNHDAMYWYRQDPGQGLRLIYYSQIVNDFQKGDIAEGYSVSREKKESFPLTVTSAQKNPTAFYLCASSIWGPPHEQYFGPGTRLTVT.

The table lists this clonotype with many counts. The CDR3 loop is CASSSYIYNEQFF. The CDR3 nucleotides read TGCGCCAGCAGCTCCTATATCTACAATGAGCAGTTCTTC. This chain uses TRBV5-1 with TRBJ2-1; D is unresolved. Trimming took 3 bases from V and 3 from J, leaving 7 bases between them. The CDR3 extends over 13 amino acids. Germline V gene lookup returns CDR1 SGHRS and CDR2 YFSETQ.